The 27 T cell receptor beta chains listed next were all sequenced from one sample in a study of T cell responses to AZD1222 COVID-19 vaccine. Libraries were prepared by immunoSEQ multiplex PCR; TCRdb keeps only in-frame clonotypes and omits some of them. This table has 100,000 to 150,000 clones, 85% to 90% appearing once. Sequenced here: peripheral blood, sampled on day 0 of AZD1222 vaccination. These receptors were obtained from an adult in good health.

V gene TRBV19 combines with J gene TRBJ1-1; 7 bases align to TRBD1. The CDR3 runs to 16 residues. Germline V gene sequence: CDR1 LNHDA, CDR2 SQIVND (reference sequence). J gave up 1 base and V 6 bases, and 11 bases lay outside the gene matches. CDR3 nucleotide sequence: TGTGCCAGTAGAACTCAGGGGGAAATTGGGAACACTGAAGCTTTCTTT. Its protein is CASRTQGEIGNTEAFF.

The chain links TRBV3-1 (or the pseudogene TRBV3-2) to TRBJ1-2; D is unresolved. The CDR3 length is 15 residues. V was cut by 4 bases and J by 2 bases, with 14 bases left in between. Germline V gene sequence: CDR1 LGHDT, CDR2 YNNKEL (reference sequence). The CDR3 region has the DNA TGTGCCAGCAGCCCTCTGTGGGGAGAGAACTATGGCTACACCTTC. This sequence encodes CASSPLWGENYGYTF.

Only one count was recorded for this clone. The chain is built from TRBV6-5 and TRBJ1-2; weak D call: TRBD1 (6 bases). Germline V lookup: CDR1 MNHEY, CDR2 SVGAGI. CDR3 size: 14 residues. Trimming left V 2 bases short and J 3 bases short, with 10 bases between. CDR3 sequence: CASSYKGGDYGYTF. The CDR3 region has the DNA TGTGCCAGCAGTTACAAGGGGGGGGACTATGGCTACACCTTC.

The rearrangement joins TRBV12-3 or TRBV12-4 to TRBJ2-1; unclear D gene. Trimming removed 3 bases from V and 8 bases from J, with 11 bases in between. The CDR3 extends over 13 amino acids. DNA for the CDR3: TGTGCCAGCAGTTTTGTCACGACCCATGAGCAGTTCTTC. It specifies CASSFVTTHEQFF.

The V gene is TRBV5-4, the J gene TRBJ2-7; 9 nucleotides agree with TRBD2. Germline V lookup: CDR1 SGHNT, CDR2 YYREEE (reference sequence). V was pared by 2 bases and J by 1 base, with 1 base of the junction left unmatched. The CDR3 is 14 amino acids. The CDR3 region has the DNA TGTGCCAGCAGCTTAGCGGGGGGATCCTACGAGCAGTACTTC. Residues: CASSLAGGSYEQYF.

V is TRBV5-1 and J is TRBJ2-2; no definite D call. This CDR3 has 16 amino acids. Trimming took off 0 bases at V and 3 bases at J, with 12 bases between the two ends. CDR1 SGHRS and CDR2 YFSETQ come from the germline V gene. CDR3: CASSLDIIGDTGELFF. CDR3 nucleotide sequence: TGCGCCAGCAGCTTGGATATCATTGGAGACACCGGGGAGCTGTTTTTT.

This rearrangement joins TRBV30 to TRBJ1-2, with 7 bases fitting TRBD1. The CDR3 loop spans 13 amino acids. Germline-derived CDR1 and CDR2 are GTSNPN and SVGIG (reference sequence). The V gene end was trimmed by 0 bases and the J gene end by 7 bases; junction bases not matched to a gene: 5. The CDR3, as DNA: TGTGCCTGGAGTGTAAGACAGGGACGTGGCTACACCTTC. This translates into CAWSVRQGRGYTF.

The V gene is TRBV21-1, the J gene TRBJ1-5; TRBD1 is the table's D call and was not checked against the DNA. TRBV21-1 represents a pseudogene. The CDR3 contains 18 residues. The CDR3 DNA sequence: TGTGCCAGCCCCGAGCGGACAGGGATAACTTTTAGCAATCAGCCCCAGCATTTT. It is translated as CASPERTGITFSNQPQHF.

The chain recombines TRBV5-1 with TRBJ2-4; D gene uncertain. CDR3 length equals 13 residues. Trimming stripped 2 bases from V and 8 bases from J, with 11 bases between. CDR1 and CDR2 (germline): SGHRS, YFSETQ. CDR3 in amino acids: CASSFAGGDIQYF. The CDR3 bases are TGCGCCAGCAGCTTTGCCGGTGGGGACATTCAGTACTTC.

The genes are TRBV6-1 and TRBJ2-3, with 15 nucleotides matching TRBD2. The CDR3 is 19 residues long. Looked up from germline, CDR1 is MNHNS and CDR2 is SASEGT. J lost 3 bases, V lost 4 bases, and 11 bases had no gene match. The chain's CDR3 is CASSGGLAGGPRRTDTQYF. The CDR3 region has the DNA TGTGCCAGCAGTGGAGGACTAGCGGGGGGGCCGCGTAGGACAGATACGCAGTATTTT.

V is TRBV10-3 and J is TRBJ2-4; the D is unclear. V was pared by 2 bases and J by 0 bases, with 5 bases between. The CDR3 spans 14 residues. Per the germline V gene, CDR1 is ENHRY and CDR2 is SYGVKD. DNA for the CDR3: TGTGCCATCAGTGAGCACGAAGCCAAAAACATTCAGTACTTC. Protein sequence: CAISEHEAKNIQYF.

The chain combines TRBV3-1 (or the pseudogene TRBV3-2) with TRBJ1-1, with D perhaps TRBD1 (5 bases). CDR3 length equals 12 residues. The V gene's germline CDR1 is LGHDT and CDR2 YNNKEL (reference sequence). V was pared by 4 bases and J by 4 bases, with 7 bases between. This chain's CDR3 is CASSPGRTEAFF. The CDR3 DNA is TGTGCCAGCAGCCCGGGACGCACTGAAGCTTTCTTT.

This clone was found once. The chain recombines TRBV18 with TRBJ2-5; D possibly corresponds to TRBD1 (6 bases). Germline loops: CDR1 KGHSH, CDR2 LQKENI. The CDR3 consists of 13 residues. V was clipped by 6 bases and J by 1 base, with 9 bases between them. CDR3 residues: CASSGATQETQYF. CDR3 nucleotide sequence: TGTGCCAGCTCGGGGGCTACCCAAGAGACCCAGTACTTC.

This clone has just one count. The chain carries TRBV19 and TRBJ1-4, with 7 bases lining up with TRBD1. J was trimmed by 8 bases and V by 5 bases; bases with no gene match: 5. In germline, CDR1 is LNHDA, CDR2 SQIVND (reference sequence). The CDR3 spans 13 residues. The CDR3: CASSSYRGEKLFF. CDR3 DNA: TGTGCCAGTAGTTCCTACAGGGGCGAAAAACTGTTTTTT.

The chain joins TRBV9 to TRBJ2-7; the D gene is possibly TRBD2 (6 bases). V was shortened by 3 bases and J by 7 bases, with 20 bases between the two germline ends. Germline V lookup: CDR1 SGDLS, CDR2 YYNGEE. The CDR3 loop spans 15 amino acids. The CDR3 protein is CASSAGLPGSEEQYF. For the CDR3, the DNA is TGTGCCAGCAGCGCCGGACTACCCGGGTCTGAAGAGCAGTACTTC.

The chain has TRBV30 and TRBJ1-1; D unclear. Germline CDR1 and CDR2: GTSNPN and SVGIG (reference sequence). V shed 0 bases and J shed 0 bases, with 5 bases lying between them. The CDR3 has 13 amino acids. The CDR3 DNA reads as TGTGCCTGGAGTGTAAACTTGAACACTGAAGCTTTCTTT. Its protein is CAWSVNLNTEAFF.

J is TRBJ1-1 and V is TRBV3-1 (or the pseudogene TRBV3-2); tentative D call: TRBD1 (6 bases). V lost 1 base and J lost 3, with 12 bases in between. Germline lookup yields CDR1 LGHDT and CDR2 YNNKEL (reference sequence). The CDR3 consists of 15 residues. The CDR3 DNA sequence: TGTGCCAGCAGCCAAGTTCCGACAGGAGACACTGAAGCTTTCTTT. It yields the protein CASSQVPTGDTEAFF.

The genes are TRBV15 and TRBJ1-5, with 7 bases that match TRBD1. The germline CDR1 and CDR2 sequences are LNHNV and YYDKDF (reference sequence). After removal of 1 base from V and 7 bases from J, the junction contained 13 bases not matched to a gene. The CDR3 length is 17 residues. The CDR3 DNA reads TGTGCCACCAGCAGAGGTGGGAGCGGAGGGGGCCAACAGCCCCAGCATTTT. Translating it yields CATSRGGSGGGQQPQHF.

The genes are TRBV5-4 and TRBJ2-2; no firm D call. The CDR3 has 15 amino acids. Germline CDR1 reads SGHNT; CDR2 reads YYREEE (reference sequence). Trimming shortened V by 1 base and J by 0 bases, and 7 bases separated the two germline ends. In DNA, the CDR3 is TGTGCCAGCAGCTTGTCTGGTGCGAACACCGGGGAGCTGTTTTTT. It translates to CASSLSGANTGELFF.

The genes are TRBV2 and TRBJ2-5; 13 bases are a match to TRBD2. Trimming took 1 base from V and 8 from J; bases not matched to a gene: 7. Germline CDR1 SNHLY, CDR2 FYNNEI. CDR3 length: 16 amino acids. The CDR3 sequence is CASSEDQLAGGRTQYF. The DNA of the CDR3 is TGTGCCAGCAGTGAAGATCAACTAGCGGGGGGGCGAACCCAGTACTTC.

The chain employs TRBV6-5 and TRBJ1-5, with unresolved D. CDR1 is MNHEY and CDR2 is SVGAGI in the germline V gene. V was trimmed by 2 bases and J by 7 bases, leaving 15 bases between them. CDR3 length: 15 amino acids. The DNA of the CDR3 is TGTGCCAGCAGTTACACCGTCGGGGTGCGCCAGCCCCAGCATTTT. Its translation: CASSYTVGVRQPQHF.

This chain links TRBV5-5 with TRBJ2-3; possibly TRBD2 for D (5 bases). The germline CDR1 and CDR2 sequences are SGHKS and YYEKEE (reference sequence). The CDR3 sequence is 17 residues long. The V and J ends lost 0 bases and 0 bases respectively, with 14 bases between them. CDR3 region: CASSLEVRVRSTDTQYF. The CDR3 DNA is TGTGCCAGCAGCTTGGAGGTGAGGGTAAGGAGCACAGATACGCAGTATTTT.

V is TRBV6-4 and J is TRBJ1-5; D unresolved. The CDR3 consists of 10 residues. Germline V gene data show CDR1 as MRHNA and CDR2 as SNTAGT. The ends were cut back, 3 bases at V and 6 bases at J, with 0 bases in the middle. In DNA, the CDR3 is TGTGCCAGCAGTGATCAGCCCCAGCATTTT. Its translation is CASSDQPQHF.

The V gene is TRBV28, the J gene TRBJ2-4; 7 nucleotides agree with TRBD1. CDR3 length: 14 amino acids. Germline V CDR1 and CDR2: MDHEN, SYDVKM. V lost 5 bases and J lost 5; bases outside the gene matches: 6. The CDR3 DNA is TGTGCCAGCAGTCCGACAGGGCTGGAAAACATTCAGTACTTC. Translated: CASSPTGLENIQYF.

The chain joins TRBV18 to TRBJ1-2, with D uncertain. Germline CDR1 is KGHSH and CDR2 is LQKENI. The V end lost 4 bases, the J end lost 5 bases, and 14 bases lay between the germline ends. The CDR3 contains 14 residues. CDR3 in DNA: TGTGCCAGCTCACTCGGTCTGGAGGATTATGGCTACACCTTC. Its translation: CASSLGLEDYGYTF. Drawing the rest from reference TRBV18 and TRBJ1-2, the complete variable domain is NAGVMQNPRHLVRRRGQEARLRCSPMKGHSHVYWYRQLPEEGLKFMVYLQKENIIDESGMPKERFSAEFPKEGPSILRIQQVVRGDSAAYFCASSLGLEDYGYTFGSGTRLTVV.

This chain links TRBV9 with TRBJ2-5; 9 bases line up with TRBD1. From germline, CDR1 is SGDLS and CDR2 YYNGEE. V trimming: 4 bases; J trimming: 4 bases; junction bases outside the gene matches: 14. The CDR3 is made up of 17 amino acids. CDR3 DNA: TGTGCCAGCAGCCCCCACCCGAACAGGGGGCGCGGAGAGACCCAGTACTTC. Amino acid sequence: CASSPHPNRGRGETQYF.

This sequence joins TRBV27 and TRBJ1-5, with D tentatively TRBD1 (5 bases). Looked up from germline, CDR1 is MNHEY and CDR2 is SMNVEV (reference sequence). The CDR3 contains 14 residues. Trimming removed 5 bases at V and 5 bases at J, with 13 bases between. The CDR3 reads CASSIRDGYQPQHF. The CDR3 DNA reads TGTGCCAGCAGTATTAGGGACGGGTATCAGCCCCAGCATTTT.